One sample yielded the 8 T cell receptor beta chains listed below, sequenced in a study of response to subunit inactivated influenza vaccine. One entry per CDR3 protein, called by TCRdb with MiXCR from the RT-PCR reads. The sample shows around 850,000 distinct CDR3 sequences, around 20% of them seen only once. The sample was PBMCs from blood, taken 4 to 6 days after vaccination. These receptors originate from a middle-aged man who received an inactivated influenza vaccine.

The rearrangement links TRBV29-1 to TRBJ1-3; 8 nucleotides match TRBD1. This CDR3 is 14 amino acids long. Germline V gene data show CDR1 as SQVTM and CDR2 as ANQGSEA. The J segment lost 2 bases and the V segment lost 6 bases, leaving 6 bases of the junction unmatched. CDR3 sequence reads: CSVRDRPPGNTIYF. CDR3 DNA sequence: TGCAGCGTGAGGGACAGGCCCCCTGGAAACACCATATATTTT.

The table lists this clonotype with a few counts. The chain links TRBV25-1 to TRBJ2-1; 7 positions match TRBD1. The germline gives CDR1 MGHDK, CDR2 SYGVNS. The CDR3 covers 15 residues. J was trimmed by 2 bases and V by 2 bases; bases with no gene match: 3. CDR3 DNA sequence: TGTGCCAGCAGTGAACAGGGGGTCGCCTACAATGAGCAGTTCTTC. It encodes CASSEQGVAYNEQFF.

The chain links TRBV5-6 to TRBJ2-4; D is perhaps TRBD1 or TRBD2 (6 bases each). CDR1 and CDR2 from the germline V gene are SGHDT and YYEEEE. The CDR3 contains 14 residues. V was cut by 2 bases and J by 8 bases, with 14 bases left in between. In nucleotides, the CDR3 is TGTGCCAGCAGCTTATCCGGGGGCGCGTACATTCAGTACTTC. This codes for CASSLSGGAYIQYF.

This clonotype was observed a handful of times. V gene TRBV19 combines with J gene TRBJ2-7; possible D gene TRBD1, 6 bases. V lost 2 bases and J 6 bases, leaving 20 bases between the germline ends. Germline CDR1 LNHDA, CDR2 SQIVND (reference sequence). The CDR3 sequence is 16 residues long. CDR3 coding DNA: TGTGCCAGTAGTATATTCTACGGGACAAGGGGCGGCGAGCAGTACTTC. It specifies CASSIFYGTRGGEQYF.

Ten or more counts support this clonotype. The chain recombines TRBV4-1 with TRBJ1-1; maybe TRBD1 (5 bases). This CDR3 comprises 15 residues. Trimming took 1 base from V and 6 from J, leaving 15 bases between them. Per germline, CDR1 MGHRA and CDR2 YSYEKL. The CDR3 loop reads CASSQGVARGSEAFF. CDR3 DNA sequence: TGCGCCAGCAGCCAAGGTGTTGCTAGGGGATCTGAAGCTTTCTTT.

This clonotype was counted once. The rearrangement links TRBV6-1 to TRBJ2-1; TRBD2 matches at 14 bases. This CDR3 spans 15 amino acids. CDR1 and CDR2 from the germline V gene are MNHNS and SASEGT. Trimming cost V 7 bases and J 8 bases; bases outside gene matches: 7. CDR3 in DNA: TGTGCCAGCATCCTGACTAGCGGGGGGGCGTATGAGCAGTTCTTC. Amino acids: CASILTSGGAYEQFF.

In this sample, this clonotype turned up many times. V gene TRBV5-1 combines with J gene TRBJ1-1; D is undetermined. Trimming stripped 0 bases from V and 8 bases from J, with 14 bases between. Germline V gene sequence: CDR1 SGHRS, CDR2 YFSETQ. CDR3 size: 14 residues. The CDR3 is CASSLVGRISEAFF. CDR3 DNA sequence: TGCGCCAGCAGCTTGGTAGGCAGGATAAGCGAAGCTTTCTTT.

The rearrangement uses TRBV27 and TRBJ2-1, with D perhaps matching TRBD1 or TRBD2 (5 bases each). The CDR3 spans 15 residues. V dropped 10 bases and J dropped 7 bases, with 23 bases sitting between them. Germline V gives CDR1 MNHEY, CDR2 SMNVEV (reference sequence). The CDR3 region has the DNA TGTGCCACCTTCAAAGGGGCCGGGAACGAGAATGAGCAGTTCTTC. Translating it yields CATFKGAGNENEQFF.